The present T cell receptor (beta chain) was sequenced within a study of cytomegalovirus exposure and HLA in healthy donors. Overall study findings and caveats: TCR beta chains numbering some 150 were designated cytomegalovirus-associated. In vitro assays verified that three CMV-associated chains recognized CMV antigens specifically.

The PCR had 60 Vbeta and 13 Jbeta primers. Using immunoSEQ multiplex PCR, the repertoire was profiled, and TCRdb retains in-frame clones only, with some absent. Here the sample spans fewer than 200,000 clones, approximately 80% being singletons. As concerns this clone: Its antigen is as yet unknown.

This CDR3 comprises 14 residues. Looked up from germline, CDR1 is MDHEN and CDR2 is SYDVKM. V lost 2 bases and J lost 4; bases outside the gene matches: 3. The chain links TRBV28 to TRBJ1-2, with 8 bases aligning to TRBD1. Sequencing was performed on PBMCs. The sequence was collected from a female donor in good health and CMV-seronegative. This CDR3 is CASSLGQGSYGYTF. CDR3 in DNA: TGTGCCAGCAGTTTAGGACAGGGCAGCTATGGCTACACCTTC.